The sequence of this TCR beta chain was determined in a study of blood T cell repertoires in COVID-19. Study in general: Samples representing acute and convalescent COVID-19 were sourced from the United States, Italy and Spain.

CDR1 SGDLS and CDR2 YYNGEE come from the germline V gene. CDR3 length: 13 amino acids. V shed 0 bases and J shed 9 bases, with 12 bases lying between them. The method was immunoSEQ multiplex PCR; TCRdb's version includes in-frame clones alone and lacks a portion of them. Here the sample spans fewer than 90,000 clones, approximately 90% being singletons. The TCR sequence derives from a human donor in a cohort sampled during active COVID-19. The V gene is TRBV9, the J gene TRBJ1-2; D call uncertain. The material sequenced was peripheral blood. The CDR3 spells CASSVVPGLSYTF. The CDR3 nucleotides are TGTGCCAGCAGCGTAGTACCGGGATTGAGCTACACCTTC.